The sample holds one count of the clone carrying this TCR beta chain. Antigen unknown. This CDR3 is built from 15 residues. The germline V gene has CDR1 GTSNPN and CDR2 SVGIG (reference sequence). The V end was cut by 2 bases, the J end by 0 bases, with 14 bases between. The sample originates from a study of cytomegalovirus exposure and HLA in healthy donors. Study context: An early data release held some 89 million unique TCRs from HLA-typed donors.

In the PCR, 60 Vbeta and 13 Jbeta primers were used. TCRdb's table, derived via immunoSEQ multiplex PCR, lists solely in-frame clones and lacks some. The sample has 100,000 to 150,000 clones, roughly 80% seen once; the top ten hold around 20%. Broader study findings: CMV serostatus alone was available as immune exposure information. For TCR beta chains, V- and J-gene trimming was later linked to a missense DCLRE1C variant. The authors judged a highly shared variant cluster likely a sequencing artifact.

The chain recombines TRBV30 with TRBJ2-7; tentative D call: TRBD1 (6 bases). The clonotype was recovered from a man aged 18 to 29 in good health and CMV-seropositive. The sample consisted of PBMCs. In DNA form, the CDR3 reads TGTGCCTGGAGTTCAGGGGTGAGAAGCTCCTACGAGCAGTACTTC. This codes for CAWSSGVRSSYEQYF. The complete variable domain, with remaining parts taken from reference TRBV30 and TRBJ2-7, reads SQTIHQWPATLVQPVGSPLSLECTVEGTSNPNLYWYRQAAGRGLQLLFYSVGIGQISSEVPQNLSASRPQDRQFILSSKKLLLSDSGFYLCAWSSGVRSSYEQYFGPGTRLTVT.